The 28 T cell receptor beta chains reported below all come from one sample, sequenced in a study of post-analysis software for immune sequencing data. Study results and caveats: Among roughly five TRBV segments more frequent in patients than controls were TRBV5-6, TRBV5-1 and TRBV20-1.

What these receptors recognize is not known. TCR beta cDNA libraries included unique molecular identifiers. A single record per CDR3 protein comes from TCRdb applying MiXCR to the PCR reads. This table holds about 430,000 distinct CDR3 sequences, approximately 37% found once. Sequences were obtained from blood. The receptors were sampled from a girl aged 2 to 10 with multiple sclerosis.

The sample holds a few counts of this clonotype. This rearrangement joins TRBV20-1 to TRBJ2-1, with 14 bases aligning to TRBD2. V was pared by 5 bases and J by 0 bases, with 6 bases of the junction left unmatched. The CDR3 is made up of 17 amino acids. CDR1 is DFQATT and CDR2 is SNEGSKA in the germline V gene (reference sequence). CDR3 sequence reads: CSAGLAGGVSSYNEQFF. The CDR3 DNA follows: TGCAGTGCTGGACTAGCGGGGGGCGTAAGCTCCTACAATGAGCAGTTCTTC.

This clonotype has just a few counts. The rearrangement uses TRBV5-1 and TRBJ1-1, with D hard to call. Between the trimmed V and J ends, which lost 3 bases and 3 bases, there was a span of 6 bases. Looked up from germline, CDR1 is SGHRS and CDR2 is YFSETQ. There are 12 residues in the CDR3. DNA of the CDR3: TGCGCCAGCAGCTCACAGCACACTGAAGCTTTCTTT. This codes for CASSSQHTEAFF.

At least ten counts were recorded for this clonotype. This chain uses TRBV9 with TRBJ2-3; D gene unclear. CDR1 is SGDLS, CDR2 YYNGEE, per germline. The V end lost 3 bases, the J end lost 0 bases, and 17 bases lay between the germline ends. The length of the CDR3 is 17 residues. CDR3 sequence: CASSARAGVVSTDTQYF. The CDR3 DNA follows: TGTGCCAGCAGCGCCCGGGCCGGAGTGGTTAGCACAGATACGCAGTATTTT.

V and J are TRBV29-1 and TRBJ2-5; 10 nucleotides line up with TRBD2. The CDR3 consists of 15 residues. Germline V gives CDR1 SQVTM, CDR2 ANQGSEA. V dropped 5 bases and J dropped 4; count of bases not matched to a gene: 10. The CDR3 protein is CSVSTIAGGGETQYF. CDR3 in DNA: TGCAGCGTTTCCACTATAGCGGGAGGTGGAGAGACCCAGTACTTC.

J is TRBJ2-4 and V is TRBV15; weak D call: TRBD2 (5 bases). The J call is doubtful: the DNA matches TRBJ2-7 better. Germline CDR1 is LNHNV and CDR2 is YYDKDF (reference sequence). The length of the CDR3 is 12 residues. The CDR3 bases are TGTGCCACCAGCAGAACTAGATCCGAGCAGTACTTC. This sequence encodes CATSRTRSEQYF.

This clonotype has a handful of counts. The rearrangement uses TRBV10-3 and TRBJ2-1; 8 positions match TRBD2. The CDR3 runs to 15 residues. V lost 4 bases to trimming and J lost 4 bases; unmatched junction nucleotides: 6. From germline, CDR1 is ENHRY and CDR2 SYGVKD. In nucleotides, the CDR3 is TGTGCCATCAGTGGTAATAGCGGGGCGTACAATGAGCAGTTCTTC. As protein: CAISGNSGAYNEQFF.

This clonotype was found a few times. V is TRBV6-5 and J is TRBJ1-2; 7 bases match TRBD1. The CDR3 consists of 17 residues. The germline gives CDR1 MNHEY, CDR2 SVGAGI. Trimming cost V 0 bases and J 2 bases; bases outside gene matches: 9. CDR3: CASSYSISRDSNYGYTF. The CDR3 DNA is TGTGCCAGCAGTTACTCGATTTCCAGGGACAGCAACTATGGCTACACCTTC.

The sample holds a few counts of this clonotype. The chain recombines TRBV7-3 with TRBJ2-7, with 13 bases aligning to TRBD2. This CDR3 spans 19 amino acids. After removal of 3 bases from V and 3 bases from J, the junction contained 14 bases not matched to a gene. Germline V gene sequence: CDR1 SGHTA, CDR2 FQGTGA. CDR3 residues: CASSFPGTSGVTHLYEQYF. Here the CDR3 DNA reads TGTGCCAGCAGCTTTCCCGGGACTAGCGGGGTTACCCACCTCTACGAGCAGTACTTC.

In DNA, the CDR3 is TGTGCCAGCAGCGTAGGGTCTAGCGGGAGAAGCCATGAGCAGTTCTTC. Protein: CASSVGSSGRSHEQFF. This chain links TRBV9 with TRBJ2-1; 10 bases align to TRBD2. In germline, CDR1 is SGDLS, CDR2 YYNGEE. J gave up 8 bases and V 0 bases, and 8 bases lay outside the gene matches. CDR3 length: 16 residues.

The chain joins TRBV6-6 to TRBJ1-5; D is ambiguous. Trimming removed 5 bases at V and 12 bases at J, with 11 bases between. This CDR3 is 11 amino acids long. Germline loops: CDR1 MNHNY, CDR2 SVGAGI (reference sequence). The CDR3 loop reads CASSQAVGQHF. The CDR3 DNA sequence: TGTGCCAGCAGTCAGGCAGTGGGCCAGCATTTT.

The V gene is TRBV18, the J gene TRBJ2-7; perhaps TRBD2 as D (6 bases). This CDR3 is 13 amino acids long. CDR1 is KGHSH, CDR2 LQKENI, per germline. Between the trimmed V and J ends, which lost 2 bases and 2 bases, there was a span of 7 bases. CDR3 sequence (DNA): TGTGCCAGCTCACCAGGGGGGACCTACGAGCAGTACTTC. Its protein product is CASSPGGTYEQYF.

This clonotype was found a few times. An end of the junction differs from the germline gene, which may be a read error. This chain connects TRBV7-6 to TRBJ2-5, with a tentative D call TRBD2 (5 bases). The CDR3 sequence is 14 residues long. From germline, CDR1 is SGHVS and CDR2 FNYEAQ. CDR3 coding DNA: TGTGCCGGCAGCTTCTCCGGGGTTCAAGAGACCCAGTACTTC. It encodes CAGSFSGVQETQYF.

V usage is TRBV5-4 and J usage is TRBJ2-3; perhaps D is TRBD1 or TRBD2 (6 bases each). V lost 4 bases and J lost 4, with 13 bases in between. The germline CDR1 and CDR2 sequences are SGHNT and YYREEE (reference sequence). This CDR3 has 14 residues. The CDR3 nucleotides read TGTGCCAGCAGCCCAGGACAGCGGGCAGATACGCAGTATTTT. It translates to CASSPGQRADTQYF.

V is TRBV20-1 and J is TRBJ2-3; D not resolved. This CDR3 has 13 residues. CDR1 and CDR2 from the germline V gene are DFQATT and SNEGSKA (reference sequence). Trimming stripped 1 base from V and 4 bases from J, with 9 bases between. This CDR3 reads CSARAAAPDTQYF. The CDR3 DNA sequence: TGCAGTGCTAGAGCTGCTGCGCCAGATACGCAGTATTTT.

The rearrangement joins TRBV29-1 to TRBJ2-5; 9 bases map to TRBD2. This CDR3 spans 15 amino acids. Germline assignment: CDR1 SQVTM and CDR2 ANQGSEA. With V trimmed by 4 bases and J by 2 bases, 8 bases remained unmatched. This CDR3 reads CSVGGTTSGQETQYF. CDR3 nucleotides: TGCAGCGTTGGTGGGACTACTAGCGGGCAAGAGACCCAGTACTTC.

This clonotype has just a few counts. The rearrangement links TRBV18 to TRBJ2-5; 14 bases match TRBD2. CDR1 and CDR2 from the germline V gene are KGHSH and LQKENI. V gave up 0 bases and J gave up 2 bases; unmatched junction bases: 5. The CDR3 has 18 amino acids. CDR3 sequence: CASSPPGLAGGPQETQYF. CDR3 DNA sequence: TGTGCCAGCTCACCACCAGGACTAGCGGGGGGACCACAAGAGACCCAGTACTTC.

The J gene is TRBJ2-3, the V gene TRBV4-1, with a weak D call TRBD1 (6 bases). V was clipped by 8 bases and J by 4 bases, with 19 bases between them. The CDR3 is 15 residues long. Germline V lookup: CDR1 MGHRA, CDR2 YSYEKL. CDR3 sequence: CASENQQGIADTQYF. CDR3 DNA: TGCGCCAGCGAAAATCAGCAGGGGATCGCAGATACGCAGTATTTT.

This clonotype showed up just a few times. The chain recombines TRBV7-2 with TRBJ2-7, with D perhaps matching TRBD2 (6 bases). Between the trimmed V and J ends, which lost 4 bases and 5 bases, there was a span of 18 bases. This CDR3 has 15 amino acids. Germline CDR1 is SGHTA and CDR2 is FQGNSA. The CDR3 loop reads CASSSPGARRDEQYF. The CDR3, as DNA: TGTGCCAGCAGCTCGCCGGGAGCTAGGAGGGACGAGCAGTACTTC.

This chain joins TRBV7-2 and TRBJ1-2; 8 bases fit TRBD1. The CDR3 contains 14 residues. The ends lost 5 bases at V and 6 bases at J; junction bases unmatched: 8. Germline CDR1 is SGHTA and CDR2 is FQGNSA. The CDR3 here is CASSPDRVRDGYTF. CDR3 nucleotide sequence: TGTGCCAGCAGCCCGGACAGGGTTAGGGATGGCTACACCTTC.

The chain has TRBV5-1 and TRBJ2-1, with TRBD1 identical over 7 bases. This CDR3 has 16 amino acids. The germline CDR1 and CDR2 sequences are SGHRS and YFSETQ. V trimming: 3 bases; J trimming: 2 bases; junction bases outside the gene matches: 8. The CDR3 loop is CASSSIYRGPYNEQFF. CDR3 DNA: TGCGCCAGCAGCTCGATCTACAGGGGACCCTACAATGAGCAGTTCTTC.

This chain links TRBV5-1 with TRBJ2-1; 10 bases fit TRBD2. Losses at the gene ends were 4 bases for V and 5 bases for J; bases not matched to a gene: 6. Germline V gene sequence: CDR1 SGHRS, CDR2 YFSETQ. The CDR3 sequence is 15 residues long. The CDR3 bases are TGCGCCAGCAGCAACGGACTAGCGGCGAACAATGAGCAGTTCTTC. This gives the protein CASSNGLAANNEQFF. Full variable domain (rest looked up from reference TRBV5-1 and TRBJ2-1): KAGVTQTPRYLIKTRGQQVTLSCSPISGHRSVSWYQQTPGQGLQFLFEYFSETQRNKGNFPGRFSGRQFSNSRSEMNVSTLELGDSALYLCASSNGLAANNEQFFGPGTRLTVL.

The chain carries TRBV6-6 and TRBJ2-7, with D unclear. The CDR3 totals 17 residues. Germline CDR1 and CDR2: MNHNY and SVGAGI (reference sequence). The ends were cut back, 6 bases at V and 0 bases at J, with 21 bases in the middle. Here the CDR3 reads CASRTLLQPGSSYEQYF. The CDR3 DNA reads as TGTGCCAGCAGAACACTATTGCAGCCTGGAAGCTCCTACGAGCAGTACTTC.

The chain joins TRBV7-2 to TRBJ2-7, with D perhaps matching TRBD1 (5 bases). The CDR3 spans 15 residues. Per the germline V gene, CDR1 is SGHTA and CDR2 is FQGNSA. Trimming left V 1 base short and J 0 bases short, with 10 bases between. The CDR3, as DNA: TGTGCCAGCAGCTTAGGGGGCGCCAGCTCCTACGAGCAGTACTTC. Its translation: CASSLGGASSYEQYF.

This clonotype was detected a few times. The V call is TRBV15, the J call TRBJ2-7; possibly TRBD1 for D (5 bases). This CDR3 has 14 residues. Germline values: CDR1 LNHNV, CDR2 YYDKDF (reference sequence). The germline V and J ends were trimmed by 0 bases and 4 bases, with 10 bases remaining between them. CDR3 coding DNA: TGTGCCACCAGCAGAGATGTCCAGGGTTACGAGCAGTACTTC. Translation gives CATSRDVQGYEQYF.

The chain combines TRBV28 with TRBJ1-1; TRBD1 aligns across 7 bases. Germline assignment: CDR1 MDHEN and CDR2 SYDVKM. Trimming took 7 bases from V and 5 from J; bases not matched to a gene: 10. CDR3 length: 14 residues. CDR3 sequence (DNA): TGTGCCAGCACCGGGATCAGGGGGAGGACTGAAGCTTTCTTT. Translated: CASTGIRGRTEAFF.

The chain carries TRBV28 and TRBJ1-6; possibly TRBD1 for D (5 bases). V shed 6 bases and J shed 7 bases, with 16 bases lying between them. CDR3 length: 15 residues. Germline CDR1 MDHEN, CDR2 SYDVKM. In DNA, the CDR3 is TGTGCCAGCAGGGCCCCCGGGACTGGGAATTCACCCCTCCACTTT. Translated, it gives CASRAPGTGNSPLHF.

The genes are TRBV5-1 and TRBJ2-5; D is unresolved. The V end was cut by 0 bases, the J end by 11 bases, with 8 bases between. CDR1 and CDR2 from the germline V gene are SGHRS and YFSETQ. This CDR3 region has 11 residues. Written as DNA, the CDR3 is TGCGCCAGCAGCTTGGGTCTGCGACAGTACTTC. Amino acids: CASSLGLRQYF. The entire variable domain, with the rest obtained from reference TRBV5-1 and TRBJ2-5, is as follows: KAGVTQTPRYLIKTRGQQVTLSCSPISGHRSVSWYQQTPGQGLQFLFEYFSETQRNKGNFPGRFSGRQFSNSRSEMNVSTLELGDSALYLCASSLGLRQYFGPGTRLLVL.

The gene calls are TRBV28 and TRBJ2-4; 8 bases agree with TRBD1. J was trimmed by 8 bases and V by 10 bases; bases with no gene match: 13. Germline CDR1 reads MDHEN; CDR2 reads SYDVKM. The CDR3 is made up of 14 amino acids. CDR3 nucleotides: TGTGCCATCCGGCTAAACAGGGGGGCCTACATTCAGTACTTC. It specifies CAIRLNRGAYIQYF.